The clone carrying this TCR beta chain was detected a few times. Its antigen remains unidentified. Employing constant-segment primers, 5'RACE generated TCR alpha and TCR beta cDNA libraries bearing sample barcodes and UMIs. In TCRdb, the 5' RACE reads were re-called with MiXCR into one record per CDR3 protein. The data hold a few hundred thousand distinct CDR3 sequences, with 28% observed a single time. The data were taken from a study of T-cell memory formation after mild COVID-19. Findings and caveats of the study: Several responding clones turned up in pre-infection memory, indicating that cross-reactive memory may have taken part.

V dropped 4 bases and J dropped 6; count of bases not matched to a gene: 14. The CDR3 totals 15 residues. Germline V lookup: CDR1 SQVTM, CDR2 ANQGSEA. The source material was PBMCs or a T cell subset sorted from them (not recorded which). The clonotype comes from an adult woman who had mild COVID-19 (a few samples of this study predate the infection). Cell type and time point are not known. V usage is TRBV29-1 and J usage is TRBJ1-2; 7 nucleotides agree with TRBD1. CDR3 bases: TGCAGCGTTGCTTCATTTTGGCAGGGGGTGGATGGCTACACCTTC. Translating it yields CSVASFWQGVDGYTF.